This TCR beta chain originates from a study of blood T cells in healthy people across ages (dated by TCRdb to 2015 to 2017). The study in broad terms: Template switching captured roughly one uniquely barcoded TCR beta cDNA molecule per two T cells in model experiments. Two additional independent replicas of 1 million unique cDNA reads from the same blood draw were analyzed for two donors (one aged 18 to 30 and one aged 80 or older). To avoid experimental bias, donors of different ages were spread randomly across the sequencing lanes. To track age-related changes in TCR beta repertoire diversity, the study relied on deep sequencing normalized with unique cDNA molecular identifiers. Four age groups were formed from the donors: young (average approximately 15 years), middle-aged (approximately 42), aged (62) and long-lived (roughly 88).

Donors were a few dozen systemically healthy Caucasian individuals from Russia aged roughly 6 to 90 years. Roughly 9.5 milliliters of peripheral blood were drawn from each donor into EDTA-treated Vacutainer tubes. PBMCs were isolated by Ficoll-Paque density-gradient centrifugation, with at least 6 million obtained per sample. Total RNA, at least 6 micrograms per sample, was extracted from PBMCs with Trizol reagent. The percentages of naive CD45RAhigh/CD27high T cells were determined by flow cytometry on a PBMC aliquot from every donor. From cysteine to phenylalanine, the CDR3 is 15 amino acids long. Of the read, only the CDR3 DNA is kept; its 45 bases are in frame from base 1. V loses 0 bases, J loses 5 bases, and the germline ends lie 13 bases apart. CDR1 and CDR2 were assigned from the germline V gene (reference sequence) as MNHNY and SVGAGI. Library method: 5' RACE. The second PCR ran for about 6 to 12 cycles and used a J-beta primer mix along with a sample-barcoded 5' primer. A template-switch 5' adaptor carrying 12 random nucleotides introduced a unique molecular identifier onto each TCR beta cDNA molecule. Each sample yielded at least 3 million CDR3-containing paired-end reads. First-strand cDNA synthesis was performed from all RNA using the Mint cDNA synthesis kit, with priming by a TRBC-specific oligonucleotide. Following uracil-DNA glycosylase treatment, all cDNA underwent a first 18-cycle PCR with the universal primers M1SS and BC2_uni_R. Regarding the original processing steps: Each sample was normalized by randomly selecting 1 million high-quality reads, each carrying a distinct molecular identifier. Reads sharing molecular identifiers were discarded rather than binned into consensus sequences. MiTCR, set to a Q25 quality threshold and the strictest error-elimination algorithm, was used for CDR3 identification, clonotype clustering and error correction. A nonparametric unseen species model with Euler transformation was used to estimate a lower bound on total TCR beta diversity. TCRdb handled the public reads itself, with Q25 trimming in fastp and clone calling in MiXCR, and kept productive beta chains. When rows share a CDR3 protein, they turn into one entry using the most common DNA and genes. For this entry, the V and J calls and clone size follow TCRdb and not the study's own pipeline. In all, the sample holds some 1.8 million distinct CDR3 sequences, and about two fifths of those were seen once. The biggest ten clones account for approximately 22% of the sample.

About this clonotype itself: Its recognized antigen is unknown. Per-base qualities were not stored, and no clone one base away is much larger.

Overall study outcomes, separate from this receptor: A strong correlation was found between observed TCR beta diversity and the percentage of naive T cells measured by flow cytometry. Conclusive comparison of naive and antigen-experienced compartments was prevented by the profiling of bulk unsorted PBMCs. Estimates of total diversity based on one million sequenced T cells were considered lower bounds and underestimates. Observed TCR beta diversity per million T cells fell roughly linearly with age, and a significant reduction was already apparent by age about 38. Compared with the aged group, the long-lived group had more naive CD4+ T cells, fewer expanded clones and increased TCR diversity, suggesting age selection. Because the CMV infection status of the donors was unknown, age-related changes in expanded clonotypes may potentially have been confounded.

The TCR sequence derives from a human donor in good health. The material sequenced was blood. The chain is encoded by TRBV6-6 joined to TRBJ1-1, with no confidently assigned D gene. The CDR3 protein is CASSYSSSAETEAFF. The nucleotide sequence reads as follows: TGTGCCAGCAGTTACTCGAGTTCAGCCGAAACTGAAGCTTTCTTT.